Listed below are T cell receptor beta chains from one sample, sequenced in a study of blood T cells in healthy people across ages. TCRdb redid the calling of the 5' RACE reads with MiXCR, one entry per CDR3 protein. The sample consists of 1,800,000 or so distinct CDR3 sequences, approximately 40% of them appearing once. The sample consisted of blood. The source of these receptors is a human donor in good health. The conserved cysteine and the conserved F or W are not part of the CDR3 here. Some rows have no size entry. The others give once, few or many, or a class for an expanded clone.

CDR3 protein: ASSLSYTGGNTGELF
clone size: -
V gene: TRBV5-1
CDR3 length: 15
J gene: TRBJ2-2

CDR3 protein: AWSQRSEAF
clone size: -
V gene: TRBV30
CDR3 length: 9
J gene: TRBJ1-1

CDR3 protein: ASGRGHLETQY
clone size: few
V gene: TRBV5-1
CDR3 length: 11
J gene: TRBJ2-5

CDR3 protein: ASSSQAAGEQY
clone size: many
V gene: TRBV2
CDR3 length: 11
J gene: TRBJ2-7

CDR3 protein: ASINGQPRYPYEQY
clone size: -
V gene: TRBV7-9
CDR3 length: 14
J gene: TRBJ2-7

CDR3 protein: ASSFEGRFNEQY
clone size: few
V gene: TRBV6-2/TRBV6-3
CDR3 length: 12
J gene: TRBJ2-7

CDR3 protein: SARGWGGSGETQY
clone size: -
V gene: TRBV20-1
CDR3 length: 13
J gene: TRBJ2-5

CDR3 protein: SAPRQGAMNTEAF
clone size: -
V gene: TRBV20-1
CDR3 length: 13
J gene: TRBJ1-1

CDR3 protein: ASSSGGPGGFNEQF
clone size: few
V gene: TRBV6-5
CDR3 length: 14
J gene: TRBJ2-1

CDR3 protein: ASSFASNEQY
clone size: -
V gene: TRBV5-1
CDR3 length: 10
J gene: TRBJ2-5

CDR3 protein: ASMASNYGYT
clone size: -
V gene: TRBV12-3/TRBV12-4
CDR3 length: 10
J gene: TRBJ1-2

CDR3 protein: ASSQGPESSYNSPLH
clone size: few
V gene: TRBV4-3
CDR3 length: 15
J gene: TRBJ1-6

CDR3 protein: ASSERRGASETQY
clone size: -
V gene: TRBV28
CDR3 length: 13
J gene: TRBJ2-5

CDR3 protein: ASSQEPTSGYNEQF
clone size: -
V gene: TRBV4-2
CDR3 length: 14
J gene: TRBJ2-1

CDR3 protein: ASSPLGTSGANEQF
clone size: -
V gene: TRBV4-1
CDR3 length: 14
J gene: TRBJ2-1

CDR3 protein: ATSDSTGYGYT
clone size: -
V gene: TRBV24-1
CDR3 length: 11
J gene: TRBJ1-2

CDR3 protein: ASSRDSIYSPLH
clone size: few
V gene: TRBV7-9
CDR3 length: 12
J gene: TRBJ1-6

CDR3 protein: ASSLERQRGPNLFNEQF
clone size: -
V gene: TRBV5-1
CDR3 length: 17
J gene: TRBJ2-1

CDR3 protein: SVGQCTEAF
clone size: -
V gene: TRBV29-1
CDR3 length: 9
J gene: TRBJ1-1

CDR3 protein: SARARGYEQY
clone size: few
V gene: TRBV20-1
CDR3 length: 10
J gene: TRBJ2-7

CDR3 protein: SPGPFGDTQY
clone size: -
V gene: TRBV29-1
CDR3 length: 10
J gene: TRBJ2-3

CDR3 protein: ASSDRQGVNQPQH
clone size: once
V gene: TRBV2
CDR3 length: 13
J gene: TRBJ1-5

CDR3 protein: ASSQVLPSGDGYT
clone size: few
V gene: TRBV4-3
CDR3 length: 13
J gene: TRBJ1-2

CDR3 protein: ASSLQPGQIYGYT
clone size: -
V gene: TRBV7-6
CDR3 length: 13
J gene: TRBJ1-2

CDR3 protein: ASSLRGEEGGYT
clone size: few
V gene: TRBV12-3/TRBV12-4
CDR3 length: 12
J gene: TRBJ1-2

CDR3 protein: ASSFHRGYEQY
clone size: many
V gene: TRBV11-2
CDR3 length: 11
J gene: TRBJ2-7

CDR3 protein: ASSQEGMGHKPQY
clone size: -
V gene: TRBV14
CDR3 length: 13
J gene: TRBJ2-5

CDR3 protein: ASSLDRVGKLF
clone size: few
V gene: TRBV5-5
CDR3 length: 11
J gene: TRBJ1-4

CDR3 protein: AIGESIGSPDQETQY
clone size: -
V gene: TRBV10-3
CDR3 length: 15
J gene: TRBJ2-5

CDR3 protein: AISGGELF
clone size: once
V gene: TRBV10-3
CDR3 length: 8
J gene: TRBJ2-2

CDR3 protein: ANSQDQLEGETQY
clone size: once
V gene: TRBV4-2
CDR3 length: 13
J gene: TRBJ2-5

CDR3 protein: ASSLVAGGRFGIGELF
clone size: -
V gene: TRBV7-8
CDR3 length: 16
J gene: TRBJ2-2

CDR3 protein: SAFWTGRTDTQY
clone size: -
V gene: TRBV20-1
CDR3 length: 12
J gene: TRBJ2-3

CDR3 protein: AGFGTLSTDTQY
clone size: few
V gene: TRBV5-1
CDR3 length: 12
J gene: TRBJ2-3

CDR3 protein: ASSLEGGSYEQY
clone size: many
V gene: TRBV5-1
CDR3 length: 12
J gene: TRBJ2-7

CDR3 protein: ASSRGDSDNEQF
clone size: -
V gene: TRBV12-3/TRBV12-4
CDR3 length: 12
J gene: TRBJ2-1